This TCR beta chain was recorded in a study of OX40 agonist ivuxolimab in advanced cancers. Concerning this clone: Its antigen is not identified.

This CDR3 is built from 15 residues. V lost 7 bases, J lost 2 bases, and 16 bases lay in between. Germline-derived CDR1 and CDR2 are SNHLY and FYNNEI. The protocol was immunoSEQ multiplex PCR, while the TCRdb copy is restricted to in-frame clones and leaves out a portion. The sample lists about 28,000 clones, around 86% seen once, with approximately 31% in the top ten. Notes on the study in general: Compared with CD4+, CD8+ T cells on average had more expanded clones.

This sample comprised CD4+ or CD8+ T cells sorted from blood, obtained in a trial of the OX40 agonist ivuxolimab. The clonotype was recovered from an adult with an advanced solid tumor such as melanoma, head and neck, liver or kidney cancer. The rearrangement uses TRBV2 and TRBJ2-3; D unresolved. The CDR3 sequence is CASKTRVKNTDTQYF. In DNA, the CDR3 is TGTGCCAGCAAGACCAGAGTAAAGAACACAGATACGCAGTATTTT.